Detailed here is one T cell receptor (beta chain). Its antigen is unknown. TCRdb fed the RT-PCR reads into MiXCR, producing one record per CDR3 protein. Seen here are a few hundred thousand distinct CDR3 sequences, more than 10% observed once, and the top ten hold about 8%. CDR1 is SQVTM, CDR2 ANQGSEA, per germline. The germline V and J ends were trimmed by 4 bases and 4 bases, with 19 bases remaining between them. The CDR3 is 15 residues long. The sample originates from a study of response to subunit inactivated influenza vaccine. Study-level results: It was suggested by the authors that few new T cells are recruited by each seasonal influenza vaccination.

Here the sequenced sample was non-naive T cells sorted from PBMCs, taken roughly 15 days before vaccination. The rearrangement joins TRBV29-1 to TRBJ1-2; maybe TRBD1 (5 bases). The receptor was derived from a man aged 50 to 60 who received an inactivated influenza vaccine. The CDR3 sequence: CSVGAGRRISYGYTF. The CDR3, as DNA: TGCAGCGTTGGTGCAGGGAGAAGGATATCCTATGGCTACACCTTC.